These 25 T cell receptor beta chains were all obtained from the same sample, sequenced in a study of cytomegalovirus exposure and HLA in healthy donors. 60 Vbeta and 13 Jbeta primers were used in PCR. Sequencing used immunoSEQ multiplex PCR; TCRdb keeps in-frame clones, though not all of them. The data contain 150,000 to 200,000 clones, around 80% of them singletons. The specimen sequenced was PBMCs. The receptors were gathered from a woman in her 40s in good health and CMV-seronegative.

A few counts support this clone. The chain recombines TRBV9 with TRBJ2-3, with 10 bases fitting TRBD2. The CDR3 has 16 residues. J was trimmed by 5 bases and V by 0 bases; bases with no gene match: 6. Germline V lookup: CDR1 SGDLS, CDR2 YYNGEE. Here the CDR3 DNA reads TGTGCCAGCAGCGTAGGTCCTAGCGGGAGTGGAGATACGCAGTATTTT. Translated, it gives CASSVGPSGSGDTQYF.

The V gene is TRBV11-3, the J gene TRBJ1-4; 9 bases fit TRBD1. This CDR3 contains 15 residues. J was trimmed by 5 bases and V by 3 bases; bases with no gene match: 4. Germline V CDR1 and CDR2: SGHNT, YENEEA. CDR3 bases: TGTGCCAGCAGCTTCGGGACAGGGTCGAATGAAAAACTGTTTTTT. Protein: CASSFGTGSNEKLFF. Together with reference TRBV11-3 and TRBJ1-4, the CDR3 gives the full variable domain: EAGVVQSPRYKIIEKKQPVAFWCNPISGHNTLYWYLQNLGQGPELLIRYENEEAVDDSQLPKDRFSAERLKGVDSTLKIQPAELGDSAVYLCASSFGTGSNEKLFFGSGTQLSVL.

This chain uses TRBV6-1 with TRBJ2-1; 7 bases fit TRBD1. Trimming took 7 bases from V and 2 from J; bases not matched to a gene: 8. The CDR3 runs 15 residues. The germline gives CDR1 MNHNS, CDR2 SASEGT. This chain's CDR3 is CASKTGSGAYNEQFF. Here the CDR3 DNA reads TGTGCCAGCAAGACAGGGTCTGGTGCCTACAATGAGCAGTTCTTC.

The sample holds a few counts of this clone. The genes are TRBV19 and TRBJ2-2; 9 positions match TRBD1. The germline V gene has CDR1 LNHDA and CDR2 SQIVND (reference sequence). The CDR3 sequence is 14 residues long. Losses at the gene ends were 3 bases for V and 7 bases for J; bases not matched to a gene: 3. In nucleotides, the CDR3 is TGTGCCAGTAGTATTACAGGGGGCATCGGGGAGCTGTTTTTT. Amino acids: CASSITGGIGELFF. The variable domain in full, completed from reference TRBV19 and TRBJ2-2, reads DGGITQSPKYLFRKEGQNVTLSCEQNLNHDAMYWYRQDPGQGLRLIYYSQIVNDFQKGDIAEGYSVSREKKESFPLTVTSAQKNPTAFYLCASSITGGIGELFFGEGSRLTVL.

V and J are TRBV18 and TRBJ1-3; no firm D call. The CDR3 length is 15 residues. V lost 6 bases and J lost 0, with 12 bases in between. Germline CDR1 reads KGHSH; CDR2 reads LQKENI. This chain's CDR3 is CASSPPMNSGNTIYF. CDR3 nucleotides: TGTGCCAGCTCCCCTCCTATGAACTCTGGAAACACCATATATTTT.

The chain has TRBV7-3 and TRBJ1-1, with D possibly TRBD1 on 5 matching bases. Germline V gene sequence: CDR1 SGHTA, CDR2 FQGTGA. Trimming stripped 3 bases from V and 8 bases from J, with 13 bases between. The CDR3 contains 13 residues. The CDR3 is CASSFQGQDEAFF. CDR3 DNA: TGTGCCAGCAGCTTTCAGGGCCAAGACGAAGCTTTCTTT.

The chain links TRBV19 to TRBJ2-5; 8 bases are a match to TRBD1. Germline trimming cut 0 bases from V and 7 bases from J; bases unmatched to any gene: 10. The length of the CDR3 is 16 residues. In germline, CDR1 is LNHDA, CDR2 SQIVND (reference sequence). The chain's CDR3 is CASSIDWAGGGGTQYF. The CDR3 DNA follows: TGTGCCAGTAGTATAGATTGGGCAGGGGGCGGCGGGACCCAGTACTTC.

The V and J genes are TRBV6-5 and TRBJ2-3, with D hard to call. CDR1 and CDR2 from the germline V gene are MNHEY and SVGAGI. CDR3 size: 12 residues. Between the trimmed V and J ends, which lost 6 bases and 6 bases, there was a span of 10 bases. The chain's CDR3 is CASSRSLDTQYF. CDR3 DNA: TGTGCCAGCAGCCGTAGCTTGGATACGCAGTATTTT.

The V gene is TRBV10-3, the J gene TRBJ1-1, with D maybe TRBD1 (6 bases). The V end lost 6 bases, the J end lost 3 bases, and 14 bases lay between the germline ends. Per the germline V gene, CDR1 is ENHRY and CDR2 is SYGVKD. The CDR3 covers 14 residues. The CDR3 reads CAIRPGQGYTEAFF. Written as DNA, the CDR3 is TGTGCCATCAGGCCGGGACAAGGGTACACTGAAGCTTTCTTT.

This chain joins TRBV18 and TRBJ1-1, with 9 bases identical to TRBD1. Germline V CDR1 and CDR2: KGHSH, LQKENI. The CDR3 spans 15 residues. With V trimmed by 3 bases and J by 1 base, 3 bases remained unmatched. The CDR3 reads CASSPGQGTNTEAFF. The CDR3 DNA reads TGTGCCAGCTCACCCGGACAGGGGACGAACACTGAAGCTTTCTTT. The full variable domain, completed using reference TRBV18 and TRBJ1-1, is NAGVMQNPRHLVRRRGQEARLRCSPMKGHSHVYWYRQLPEEGLKFMVYLQKENIIDESGMPKERFSAEFPKEGPSILRIQQVVRGDSAAYFCASSPGQGTNTEAFFGQGTRLTVV.

This clone was observed a few times. The chain links TRBV7-9 to TRBJ2-3; no clear D gene. Deletions cut 2 bases from V and 1 base from J, with 13 bases between. Germline V gene lookup returns CDR1 SEHNR and CDR2 FQNEAQ (reference sequence). The CDR3 consists of 16 residues. Here the CDR3 reads CASSLYTSPGTDTQYF. The CDR3 nucleotides are TGTGCCAGCAGCTTATACACAAGTCCTGGCACAGATACGCAGTATTTT.

The gene calls are TRBV5-1 and TRBJ1-1, with 10 nucleotides matching TRBD1. Germline loops: CDR1 SGHRS, CDR2 YFSETQ. This CDR3 spans 15 amino acids. Unmatched junction bases numbered 5, after V lost 2 bases and J lost 4 bases. In DNA form, the CDR3 reads TGCGCCAGCAGCTTAGGGACAGGGGTTTCCACTGAAGCTTTCTTT. Translating it yields CASSLGTGVSTEAFF.

J is TRBJ2-1 and V is TRBV4-2; no definite D call. CDR3 length: 12 amino acids. CDR1 and CDR2 (germline): LGHNA, YNFKEQ. The ends were cut back, 1 base at V and 7 bases at J, with 5 bases in the middle. CDR3 sequence reads: CASSQALNEQFF. CDR3 nucleotide sequence: TGTGCCAGCAGCCAAGCCCTAAATGAGCAGTTCTTC.

The gene calls are TRBV18 and TRBJ2-7; 7 bases map to TRBD2. Trimming at V came to 0 bases and at J to 2 bases, leaving 1 base not matched to a gene. The CDR3 is 14 amino acids. Germline CDR1 reads KGHSH; CDR2 reads LQKENI. The CDR3 spells CASSPPGGTYEQYF. DNA of the CDR3: TGTGCCAGCTCACCACCGGGAGGGACCTACGAGCAGTACTTC.

V gene TRBV5-6 combines with J gene TRBJ2-7; D assignment may be TRBD1 or TRBD2 (5 bases each). Germline V lookup: CDR1 SGHDT, CDR2 YYEEEE. The V end lost 1 base, the J end lost 6 bases, and 11 bases lay between the germline ends. The CDR3 is 13 amino acids. This chain's CDR3 is CASSLMGGGEQYV. The CDR3 DNA reads as TGTGCCAGCAGCTTGATGGGTGGGGGCGAGCAGTACGTC.

The chain joins TRBV6-6 to TRBJ2-1; TRBD2 matches 9 bases. The CDR3 totals 15 residues. J gave up 7 bases and V 5 bases, and 9 bases lay outside the gene matches. The germline CDR1 and CDR2 sequences are MNHNY and SVGAGI (reference sequence). The CDR3 loop reads CASSPAGGPLNEQFF. In nucleotides, the CDR3 is TGTGCCAGCAGTCCCGCGGGAGGGCCTTTAAATGAGCAGTTCTTC.

This chain connects TRBV7-2 to TRBJ2-1, with TRBD2 identical over 11 bases. Germline trimming cut 4 bases from V and 2 bases from J; bases unmatched to any gene: 7. Germline CDR1 reads SGHTA; CDR2 reads FQGNSA. The CDR3 totals 17 residues. CDR3 bases: TGTGCCAGCAGCTCCCCCCTAGCGGGAGGAACCTACAATGAGCAGTTCTTC. This codes for CASSSPLAGGTYNEQFF.

This chain joins TRBV25-1 and TRBJ1-6, with TRBD1 matching 8 bases. This CDR3 is 18 amino acids long. Germline-derived CDR1 and CDR2 are MGHDK and SYGVNS. The V gene end was trimmed by 4 bases and the J gene end by 7 bases; junction bases not matched to a gene: 15. The CDR3 reads CASSAHAWTGTSNSPLHF. As DNA, the CDR3 is TGTGCCAGCAGTGCACACGCTTGGACAGGGACCTCCAATTCACCCCTCCACTTT.

This clone appeared a few times. This chain links TRBV2 with TRBJ2-6, with TRBD2 identical over 7 bases. The germline V gene has CDR1 SNHLY and CDR2 FYNNEI. This CDR3 is built from 13 residues. V gave up 11 bases and J gave up 3 bases; unmatched junction bases: 4. CDR3: CAGGDFGANVLTF. For the CDR3, the DNA is TGTGCCGGGGGGGACTTTGGGGCCAACGTCCTGACTTTC.

The V gene is TRBV30, the J gene TRBJ2-3; D might be TRBD2 (6 bases). CDR3 length equals 14 residues. V lost 1 base and J lost 5, with 13 bases in between. In germline, CDR1 is GTSNPN, CDR2 SVGIG (reference sequence). CDR3 sequence reads: CAWSAGLGGDTQYF. The CDR3 DNA follows: TGTGCCTGGAGTGCGGGATTGGGGGGAGATACGCAGTATTTT.

The sample holds one count of this clone. The chain employs TRBV5-6 and TRBJ1-4, with a possible D match to TRBD1 (5 bases). The CDR3 sequence is 14 residues long. The germline V gene has CDR1 SGHDT and CDR2 YYEEEE. V lost 0 bases and J 10 bases, leaving 13 bases between the germline ends. DNA of the CDR3: TGTGCCAGCAGCTTGGCCGGGGGATCTGGAAAACTGTTTTTT. Amino acid sequence: CASSLAGGSGKLFF.

The chain has TRBV25-1 and TRBJ2-7; D is possibly TRBD1 (5 bases). The CDR3 has 12 residues. Trimming pared 5 bases from V and 4 bases from J, leaving 9 bases between. In germline, CDR1 is MGHDK, CDR2 SYGVNS. In DNA, the CDR3 is TGTGCCAGCAGTAATACAGGTTACGAGCAGTACTTC. Amino acid sequence: CASSNTGYEQYF.

This clone was observed once. The J gene is TRBJ2-7, the V gene TRBV11-3, with D unclear. Per the germline V gene, CDR1 is SGHNT and CDR2 is YENEEA. The germline V and J ends were trimmed by 5 bases and 6 bases, with 11 bases remaining between them. The CDR3 loop spans 12 amino acids. CDR3 in amino acids: CASSPPGIEQYF. CDR3 in DNA: TGTGCCAGCAGCCCGCCAGGTATCGAGCAGTACTTC.

CDR3 coding DNA: TGCGCCAGCAGGATTATCAGGGGATCTGTTTACGAGCAGTACGTC. Translation gives CASRIIRGSVYEQYV. This chain uses TRBV10-1 with TRBJ2-7, with TRBD1 as a possible D gene (6 bases). The CDR3 runs to 15 residues. Trimming took 6 bases from V and 4 from J, leaving 19 bases between them. Germline V CDR1 and CDR2: WNHNN, SYGVQD (reference sequence).

The CDR3 sequence: CAWSVSGSGEQYF. In DNA, the CDR3 is TGTGCCTGGAGTGTTAGCGGGTCTGGGGAGCAGTACTTC. This chain uses TRBV30 with TRBJ2-7, with TRBD2 identical over 7 bases. Trimming took 0 bases from V and 7 from J; bases not matched to a gene: 6. This CDR3 contains 13 residues. CDR1 and CDR2 from the germline V gene are GTSNPN and SVGIG (reference sequence). The whole variable domain, remainder taken from reference TRBV30 and TRBJ2-7, is SQTIHQWPATLVQPVGSPLSLECTVEGTSNPNLYWYRQAAGRGLQLLFYSVGIGQISSEVPQNLSASRPQDRQFILSSKKLLLSDSGFYLCAWSVSGSGEQYFGPGTRLTVT.